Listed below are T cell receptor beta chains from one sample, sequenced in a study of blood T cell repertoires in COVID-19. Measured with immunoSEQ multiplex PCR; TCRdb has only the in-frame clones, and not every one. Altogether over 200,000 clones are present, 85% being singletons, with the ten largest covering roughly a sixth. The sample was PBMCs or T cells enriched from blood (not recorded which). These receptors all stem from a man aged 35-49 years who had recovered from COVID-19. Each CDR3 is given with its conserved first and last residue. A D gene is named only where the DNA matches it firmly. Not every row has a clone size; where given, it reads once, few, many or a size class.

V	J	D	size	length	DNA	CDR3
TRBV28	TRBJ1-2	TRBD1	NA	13	TGTGCCAGCAGTTCAGGACAGGGTGGGGGCTACACCTTC	CASSSGQGGGYTF
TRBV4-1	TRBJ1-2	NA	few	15	TGCGCCAGCAGCCAAGTCGGGGGTTCGGACTATGGCTACACCTTC	CASSQVGGSDYGYTF
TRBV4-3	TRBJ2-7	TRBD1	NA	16	TGCGCCAGCAGCCAAGATGTGGACAGGGGCACCTACGAGCAGTACTTC	CASSQDVDRGTYEQYF
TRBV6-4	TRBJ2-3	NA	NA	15	TGTGCCAGCAGTGACGGACTATCTAGCACAGATACGCAGTATTTT	CASSDGLSSTDTQYF
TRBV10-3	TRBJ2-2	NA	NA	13	TGTGCCATCAGTGTAGGGGATGGCGGGGAGCTGTTTTTT	CAISVGDGGELFF
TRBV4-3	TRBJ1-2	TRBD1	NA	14	TGCGCCAGCAGCCCAGGGGGTGTAAACTATGGCTACACCTTC	CASSPGGVNYGYTF
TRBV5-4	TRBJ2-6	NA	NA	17	TGTGCCAGCAGCTTTTGGCGGGATGGAACTGGGGCCAACGTCCTGACTTTC	CASSFWRDGTGANVLTF
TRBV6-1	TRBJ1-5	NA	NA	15	TGTGCCAGCAGTCAAGGGACTTCCTTCAATCAGCCCCAGCATTTT	CASSQGTSFNQPQHF
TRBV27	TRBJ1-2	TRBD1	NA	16	TGTGCCAGCAGTCCCACGGCGGACAGGAGATACTATGGCTACACCTTC	CASSPTADRRYYGYTF
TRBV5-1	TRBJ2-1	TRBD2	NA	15	TGCGCCAGCAGCAATAGCGGGGCAAGCTACAATGAGCAGTTCTTC	CASSNSGASYNEQFF
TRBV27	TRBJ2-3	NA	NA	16	TGTGCCAGCAGAAGTACTCTTGGGATCAGCGGCAATACGCAGTATTTT	CASRSTLGISGNTQYF
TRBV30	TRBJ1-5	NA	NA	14	TGTGCCTGGAGTGAGAACAGGGTGGGTCAGCCCCAGCATTTT	CAWSENRVGQPQHF
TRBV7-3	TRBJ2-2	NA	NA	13	TGTGCCAGCAGCCTTAGCGAAACCGGGGAGCTGTTTTTT	CASSLSETGELFF
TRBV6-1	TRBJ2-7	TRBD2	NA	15	TGTGCCAGCAGTGAGGGACTAGCGGAATTCTACGAGCAGTACTTC	CASSEGLAEFYEQYF
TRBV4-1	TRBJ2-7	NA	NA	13	TGCGCCAGCAGTTCAGGGTTAATATACGAGCAGTACTTC	CASSSGLIYEQYF
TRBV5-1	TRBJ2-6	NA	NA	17	TGCGCCAGCAGCTTGAGGAGCGCGAGCTCTGGGGCCAACGTCCTGACTTTC	CASSLRSASSGANVLTF
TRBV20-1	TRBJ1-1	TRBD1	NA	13	TGCAGTGCTAGTAATAGGGGGCTAGGTGAAGCTTTCTTT	CSASNRGLGEAFF
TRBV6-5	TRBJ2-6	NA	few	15	TGTGCCAGCAGTTGGTCCGGGACTGGGGCCAACGTCCTGACTTTC	CASSWSGTGANVLTF
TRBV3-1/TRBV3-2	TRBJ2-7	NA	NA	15	TGTGCCAGCAGCCTATCCCCGCAGGGGTTCTACGAGCAGTACTTC	CASSLSPQGFYEQYF
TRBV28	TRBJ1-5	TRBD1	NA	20	TGTGCCAGCAGTTTATTTAAAGGGGGCCAAGGTCAGGGGATCAATCAGCCCCAGCATTTT	CASSLFKGGQGQGINQPQHF
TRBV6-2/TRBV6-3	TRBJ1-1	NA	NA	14	TGTGCCAGCAGTTTCCGCGGGGGGCTCGCTGAAGCTTTCTTT	CASSFRGGLAEAFF
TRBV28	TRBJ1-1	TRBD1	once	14	TGTGCCAGCAGTTTATTGACAGGGAACTCTGAAGCTTTCTTT	CASSLLTGNSEAFF
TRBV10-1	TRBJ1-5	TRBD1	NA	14	TGCGCCATGGTAAGGCAGGGGGCCGATCAGCCCCAGCATTTT	CAMVRQGADQPQHF
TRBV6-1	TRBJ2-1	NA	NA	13	TGTGCCAGCAGTGAAGCATGGGGGGGCGAGCAGTTCTTC	CASSEAWGGEQFF
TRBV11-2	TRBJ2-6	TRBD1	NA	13	TGTGCCAGCAGCCTAGGACAGGGTGGTGGGCTGACTTTC	CASSLGQGGGLTF
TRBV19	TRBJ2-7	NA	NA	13	TGTGCCAGTAGTATTCTACTAGGCTACGAGCAGTACTTC	CASSILLGYEQYF
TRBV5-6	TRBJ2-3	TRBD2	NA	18	TGTGCCAGCAGCATTGGGACTAGCGGGAGGATTTGGGCAGATACGCAGTATTTT	CASSIGTSGRIWADTQYF
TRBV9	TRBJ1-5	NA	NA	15	TGTGCCAGCAGTCAGGCCGGGGGGGCGAGTCAGCCCCAGCATTTT	CASSQAGGASQPQHF
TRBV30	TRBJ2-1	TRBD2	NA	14	TGTGCCTGGAGTGCACTAGCGGGGCTAAATGAGCAGTTCTTC	CAWSALAGLNEQFF
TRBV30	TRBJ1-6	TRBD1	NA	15	TGTGCCTGCAGAAATACGACAGGGACGAATTCACCCCTCCACTTT	CACRNTTGTNSPLHF
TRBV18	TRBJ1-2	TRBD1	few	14	TGTGCCAGCTCACCGGGGGACAGGCCCTATGGCTACACCTTC	CASSPGDRPYGYTF